Detailed here is one TCR beta chain. Its antigen is unknown. Within one base of it there is no much larger clone, and no base qualities were kept. The sample has other DNA sequences that encode this CDR3 too. For CDR1 and CDR2, the germline V gene lists MNHEY and SVGAGI. Reading from cysteine to phenylalanine, the CDR3 counts 15 amino acids. Of the read, only the CDR3 DNA is kept; its 45 bases are in frame from base 1. V is cut by 0 bases and J by 2 bases, and the space between the germline ends is 10 bases. The data are from a study of shared clonotypes between healthy human individuals (dated by TCRdb to 2020 to 2021). Background on the whole study: A few men and a couple of women, aged 18 to 49 years, made up the cohort. To increase sequencing depth and limit assay-specific biases, different laboratories used diverse techniques to prepare libraries and sequence TCR repertoires. Per donor, three plates each were used for CD4 naive and CD4 memory, two for CD8 naive, and one for CD8 memory. Between about 0.8 and 9 billion PBMCs per donor were obtained by leukapheresis. Blood TCR repertoires of about five healthy adults were deeply sequenced to estimate repertoire size and the extent of clonotype sharing between individuals. The research as a whole found: Pairwise subsampling indicated that sequencing depth was expected to affect the degree of clonotype sharing among donors. Rarefaction of sorted-subset datasets indicated incomplete sequencing despite the large sequencing depth. Sampling was restricted to blood, and TCR repertoires in tissues likely differ from the TCR repertoires found in blood. Estimated clonotype richness was generally larger for naive than for memory subsets. About 5% of naive CD4, 3.5% of naive CD8, 2.3% of memory CD4, and 0.4% of memory CD8 clonotypes were shared across four donors. The small number of donors limited the genetic and exposure-history diversity represented. Compared with non-shared clonotypes, clonotypes shared by all four sorted-subset donors had higher generation probabilities.

TCR CDR3 regions were amplified from genomic DNA by multiplex PCR using the deep immunoSEQ assay. For each cell subset, the extracted genomic DNA was distributed evenly across all wells of several immunoSEQ 96-well plates, and each plate served as one replicate. Each replicate PCR for sorted subsets received roughly 0.2 ug genomic DNA, equal to about 29,000 T cell genomes. Purified libraries were measured with a Qubit 3.0 fluorometer, size-checked on a Bioanalyzer 2100, and measured again with the KAPA Library Quantification kit. A separate single-read 150-cycle Illumina NextSeq 550 flow cell was used to sequence each immunoSEQ 96-well plate. The study's processing was this. The immunoSEQ output contained only junctional sequences without quality scores, so filtering could not match that applied to full-length reads. To assign V/J genes and CDR3, sequences were annotated using PyIR, a Python wrapper for IgBLAST v1.9, with IMGT germline references. Any read was removed if the V/J assignment was weak (E-value above 1e-6), the CDR3 was missing, or the read contained stop codons, out-of-frame junctions, or ambiguous translated residues. V3J clonotypes were defined as sequences sharing the same inferred V gene, J gene, and CDR3 amino acid sequence. To compute the percentage overlap between repertoires, the number of shared unique clonotypes was divided by the size of the smaller repertoire. RTK rarefaction, the Chao1 estimator, and Recon v2.1 estimates of unobserved clonotypes were used to assess repertoire richness. OLGA was used to compute generation probabilities for all TCRbeta clonotypes that the gDNA method yielded from a few donors. The clones in this table, taken by TCRdb from immuneACCESS, are in-frame only. Not every clone is retained; where verified, under half of the shortfall comes from an unresolved V gene, and the cause of the rest is unknown. Clone size and V and J calls were adopted from that table, with D and trimming inferred from the DNA. A total of about 2.4 million clones appear in this sample, more than 85% of them only once. In total, the top ten clones hold 0.36% of the sample.

Healthy HIV-negative adults with no recently reported acute infections or vaccinations were included as donors. Every donor was a Caucasian adult residing in Nashville, Tennessee, USA. Magnetic negative selection was used to enrich CD4+ T cells, after which naive cells were positively selected on CD45RA and the negative fraction became the memory subset. Blood was collected by leukapheresis, and PBMCs were isolated by Ficoll-Histopaque density gradient centrifugation and then cryopreserved in liquid nitrogen vapor phase. Analytical flow cytometry was used to check the purity and quantity of each magnetically sorted T cell population. From each sorted fraction, genomic DNA was isolated and quantified by UV absorbance on a Nanodrop 2000c.

This TCR was sampled from a man younger than 35 in good health. Some clones in this sample may be carry-over from other donors' samples. Recombination linked TRBV6-5 to TRBJ1-2; the D gene is possibly TRBD1, with 6 bases matching. The sample comprised naive CD4+ T cells from PBMCs. The sample's cell subset or site label, in plain terms: CD45RA+ positively selected. In nucleotides, the sequence is TGTGCCAGCAGTTACTCTGGGACACTGAACTATGGCTACACCTTC. It translates to CASSYSGTLNYGYTF.